This T cell receptor (beta chain) was profiled in a study of T cell changes during pregnancy in multiple sclerosis. Assay used: immunoSEQ multiplex PCR; TCRdb lists only in-frame clones, some missing. The top ten clones hold around 2.3% of a sample with some 59,000 clones, 89% of them seen once. Germline V gene data show CDR1 as MNHNS and CDR2 as SASEGT. Trimming pared 6 bases from V and 5 bases from J, leaving 16 bases between. The CDR3 length is 14 residues. Sequencing used peripheral blood, obtained in the first trimester of pregnancy. This receptor was taken from a female donor with multiple sclerosis, enrolled in a pregnancy study. J is TRBJ1-1 and V is TRBV6-1, with D possibly being TRBD1 (5 bases). CDR3 sequence reads: CASRARSDRTEAFF. CDR3 nucleotides: TGTGCCAGCAGGGCCCGAAGTGACAGAACTGAAGCTTTCTTT.